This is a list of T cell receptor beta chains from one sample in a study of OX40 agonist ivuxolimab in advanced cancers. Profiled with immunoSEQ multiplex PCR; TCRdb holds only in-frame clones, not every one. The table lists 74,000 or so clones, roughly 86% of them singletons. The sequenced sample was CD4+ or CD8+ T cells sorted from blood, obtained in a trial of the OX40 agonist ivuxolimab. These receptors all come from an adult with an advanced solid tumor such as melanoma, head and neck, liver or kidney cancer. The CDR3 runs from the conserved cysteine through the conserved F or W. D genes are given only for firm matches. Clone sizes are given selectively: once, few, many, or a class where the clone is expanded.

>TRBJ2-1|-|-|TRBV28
TGTGCCAGCAGGGGGACTCGGGAGCAGTTCTTC
CASRGTREQFF
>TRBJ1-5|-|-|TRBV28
TGTGCCAGCAGTCCCAATAAGTGGGGGAGCAATCAGCCCCAGCATTTT
CASSPNKWGSNQPQHF
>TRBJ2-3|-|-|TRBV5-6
TGTGCCAGCCGCAGAGGAACGGGCCTCACAGATACGCAGTATTTT
CASRRGTGLTDTQYF
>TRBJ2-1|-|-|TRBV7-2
TGTGCCAGCAGCCGCGGACAGTACAATGAGCAGTTCTTC
CASSRGQYNEQFF
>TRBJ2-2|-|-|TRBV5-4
TGTGCCAGCAGTTCCGGGATCAACACCGGGGAGCTGTTTTTT
CASSSGINTGELFF
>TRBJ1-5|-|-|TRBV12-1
TGTGCCAGCAGCTTTTTGGAGGGCGGGACGATCAGCAATCAGCCCCAGCATTTT
CASSFLEGGTISNQPQHF
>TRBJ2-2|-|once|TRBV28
TGTGCCACCAGACCAGGGAACACCGGGGAGCTGTTTTTT
CATRPGNTGELFF
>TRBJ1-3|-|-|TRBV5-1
TGCGCCAGCAGCTTGGAGGCTAGCTCTGGAAACACCATATATTTT
CASSLEASSGNTIYF
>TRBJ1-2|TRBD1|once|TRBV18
TGTGCCAGCTCCCTGACAGGGCAATTTTATGGCTACACCTTC
CASSLTGQFYGYTF
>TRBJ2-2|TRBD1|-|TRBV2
TGTGCCAGCATCAGGGGGCCTACAGGGATAACCGGGGAGCTGTTTTTT
CASIRGPTGITGELFF
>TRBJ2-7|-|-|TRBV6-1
TGTGCCAGCAGTGAAGCGGGCTCGACGGGATACGAGCAGTACTTC
CASSEAGSTGYEQYF
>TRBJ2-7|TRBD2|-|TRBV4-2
TGTGCCAGCAGGCGGGAGGGCTCCTACGAGCAGTACTTC
CASRREGSYEQYF
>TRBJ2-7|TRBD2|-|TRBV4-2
TGTGCCAGCAGCCAACCACGGGGGGACGGGAAGGATTTC
CASSQPRGDGKDF
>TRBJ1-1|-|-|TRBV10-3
TGTGCCATCAGTGAGAGGGAGAACACTGAAGCTTTCTTT
CAISERENTEAFF
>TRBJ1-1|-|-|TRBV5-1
TGCGCCAGCACGGGGAACACTGAAGCTTTCTTT
CASTGNTEAFF
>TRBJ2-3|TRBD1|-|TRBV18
TGTGCCAGCTCACGGAGCTTGATAGGGGACAGTGATTTTTCAGATACGCAGTATTTT
CASSRSLIGDSDFSDTQYF
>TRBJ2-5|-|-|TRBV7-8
TGTGCCAGCACCCGGTACCAAGAGACCCAGTACTTC
CASTRYQETQYF
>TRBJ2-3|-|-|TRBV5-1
TGCGCCAGCAGCCTCTCCCCCACAGATACGCAGTATTTT
CASSLSPTDTQYF
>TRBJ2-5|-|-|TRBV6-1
TGTGCCAGCAATTCCGGGGGCCTTGGACAAGAGACCCAGTACTTC
CASNSGGLGQETQYF
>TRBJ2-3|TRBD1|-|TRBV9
TGTGCCAGCAGCGTAGGTTGGACAGGGGTCACAGATACGCAGTATTTT
CASSVGWTGVTDTQYF
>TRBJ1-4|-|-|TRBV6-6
TGTGCCAGCAGTTACTTAGGTGGAGCTAATGAAAAACTGTTTTTT
CASSYLGGANEKLFF
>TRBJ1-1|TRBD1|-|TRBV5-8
TGTGCCAGCAGCCCACAGGGGGTCACTGAAGCTTTCTTT
CASSPQGVTEAFF
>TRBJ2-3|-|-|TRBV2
TGTGCCAGCATCAAGGACTCTCCGGATACGCAGTATTTT
CASIKDSPDTQYF
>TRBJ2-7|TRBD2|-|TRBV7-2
TGTGCCAGCAGTCCGGGGGGACTAGCGGGGAGGTACGAGCAGTACTTC
CASSPGGLAGRYEQYF
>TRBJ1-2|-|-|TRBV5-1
TGTGCCAGCAGCTCCAAAGGGGGGGGTACCTATGGCTACACCTTC
CASSSKGGGTYGYTF
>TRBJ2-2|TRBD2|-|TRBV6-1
TGTGCCAGCAGGGAACTAGCGGGGGGGCCCGGGGAGCTGTTTTTT
CASRELAGGPGELFF
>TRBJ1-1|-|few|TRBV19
TGTGCCAGTAGTATAGAAGGGGGACCCAACACTGAAGCTTTCTTT
CASSIEGGPNTEAFF
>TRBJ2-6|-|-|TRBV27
TGTGCCAGCAGTTTACGGATGGAGGGTGGACTTCGGAGTGGGGCCAACGTCCTGACTTTC
CASSLRMEGGLRSGANVLTF
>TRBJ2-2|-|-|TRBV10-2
TGCGCCAGCACAGGATTCACCGGGGAGCTGTTTTTT
CASTGFTGELFF
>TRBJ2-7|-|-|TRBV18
TGTGCCAGCTCACCACCGGGGCGGGGAGGCGAGCAGTACTTC
CASSPPGRGGEQYF
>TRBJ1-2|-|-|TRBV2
TGTGCCAGCAGCCCTCAGGGGTTTGGCTACACCTTC
CASSPQGFGYTF
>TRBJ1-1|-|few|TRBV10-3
TGTGCCACCCGATACGGGGCGCGGAACACTGAAGCTTTCTTT
CATRYGARNTEAFF
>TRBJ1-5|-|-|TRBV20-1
TGCAGTGCCGCCTCCGGGCCCCAGCATTTT
CSAASGPQHF
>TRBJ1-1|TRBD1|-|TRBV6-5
TGTGCCAGCAGAGGGACAGGGGACACTGAAGCTTTCTTT
CASRGTGDTEAFF
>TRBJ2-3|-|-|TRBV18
TGTGCCAGCTCTAAAACGGTGCAGGGCACAGATACGCAGTATTTT
CASSKTVQGTDTQYF
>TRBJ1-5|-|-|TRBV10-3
TGTGCCAGGTCTGAATCTCGGGGCAATCAGCCCCAGCATTTT
CARSESRGNQPQHF
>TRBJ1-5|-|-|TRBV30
TGTGCCTGGAGTGTAGTGGGGAGTAACAATCAGCCCCAGCATTTT
CAWSVVGSNNQPQHF
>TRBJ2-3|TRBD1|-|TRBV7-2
TGTGCCAGCAGGCGAACAGGGGGCGTTGATAGGATGTATTTT
CASRRTGGVDRMYF
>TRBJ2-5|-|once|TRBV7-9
TGTGCCAGCAGCTCCTCGGACAGGGAGGGGACCCAGTACTTC
CASSSSDREGTQYF
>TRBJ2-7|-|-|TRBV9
TGTGCCAGCAGCGTTATAGGGACCTCCTACGAGCAGTACTTC
CASSVIGTSYEQYF
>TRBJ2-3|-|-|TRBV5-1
TGCGCCAGCAGCTTGGATGATACGCAGTATTTT
CASSLDDTQYF
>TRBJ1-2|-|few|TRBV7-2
TGTGCCAGCAGCAGGAAATATGGCTACACCTTC
CASSRKYGYTF
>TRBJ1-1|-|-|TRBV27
TGTGCCACCCGACAGGCGGGGGGCACTGAAGCTTTCTTT
CATRQAGGTEAFF
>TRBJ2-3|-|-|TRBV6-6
TGTGCCAGCACGGGCCAGAGCACAGATACGCAGTATTTT
CASTGQSTDTQYF
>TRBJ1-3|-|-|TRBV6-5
TGTGCCAGCAGCCCGCGGGGGTTTGGTGGAAACACCATATATTTT
CASSPRGFGGNTIYF
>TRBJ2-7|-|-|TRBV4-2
TGTGCCAGCAGCCAATCCAGGGTCGGGGCCTACGAGCAGTACTTC
CASSQSRVGAYEQYF
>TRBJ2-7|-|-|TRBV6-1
TGTGCCAGCAATCGGGACAAGAACTACGAGCAGTACTTC
CASNRDKNYEQYF
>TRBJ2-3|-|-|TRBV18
TGTGCCAGCTCACCACCCCTCTCTGGGACAGATACGCAGTATTTT
CASSPPLSGTDTQYF
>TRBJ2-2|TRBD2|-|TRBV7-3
TGTGCCAGCAGCTCGCCCTTAGCGGGAGGGCCCACCGGGGAGCTGTTTTTT
CASSSPLAGGPTGELFF
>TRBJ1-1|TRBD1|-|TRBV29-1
TGCAGCGTTCCAATGACAGGGCGAACTGAAGCTTTCTTT
CSVPMTGRTEAFF
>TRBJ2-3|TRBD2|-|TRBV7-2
TGTGCCAGCAGCTTCGACGGGGGGGCGACAGATACGCAGTATTTT
CASSFDGGATDTQYF
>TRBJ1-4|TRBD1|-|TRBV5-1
TGCGCCAGCAGCCCAGGGGGAATTAATGAAAAACTGTTTTTT
CASSPGGINEKLFF
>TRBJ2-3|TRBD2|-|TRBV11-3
TGTGCCAGCAGCTTGCGGGGGAGCACCGAAGATACGCAGTATTTT
CASSLRGSTEDTQYF
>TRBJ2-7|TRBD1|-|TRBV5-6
TGTGCCAGCAGCTCGACAGGGATGGGCGAGCAGTACTTC
CASSSTGMGEQYF
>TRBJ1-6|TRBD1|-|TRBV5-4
TGTGCCAGCAGCTCGACAGGGGGCTATTCACCCCTCCACTTT
CASSSTGGYSPLHF